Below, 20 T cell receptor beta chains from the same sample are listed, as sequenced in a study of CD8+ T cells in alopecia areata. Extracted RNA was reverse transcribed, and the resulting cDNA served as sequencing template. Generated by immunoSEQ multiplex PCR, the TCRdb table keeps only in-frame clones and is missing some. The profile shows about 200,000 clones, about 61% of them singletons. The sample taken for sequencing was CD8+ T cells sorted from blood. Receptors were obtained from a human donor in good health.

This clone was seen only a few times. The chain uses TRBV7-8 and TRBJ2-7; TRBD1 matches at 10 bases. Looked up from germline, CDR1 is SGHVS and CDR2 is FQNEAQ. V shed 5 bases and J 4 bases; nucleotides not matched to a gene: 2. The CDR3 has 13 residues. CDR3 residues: CASSPGQGYEQYF. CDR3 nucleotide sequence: TGTGCCAGCAGCCCGGGACAGGGGTACGAGCAGTACTTC.

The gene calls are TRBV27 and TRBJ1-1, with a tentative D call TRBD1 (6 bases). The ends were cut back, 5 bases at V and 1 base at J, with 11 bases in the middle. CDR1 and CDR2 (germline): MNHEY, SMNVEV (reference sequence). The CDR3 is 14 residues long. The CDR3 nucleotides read TGTGCCAGCAGTCCCGGACAGACGAACACTGAAGCTTTCTTT. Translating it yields CASSPGQTNTEAFF.

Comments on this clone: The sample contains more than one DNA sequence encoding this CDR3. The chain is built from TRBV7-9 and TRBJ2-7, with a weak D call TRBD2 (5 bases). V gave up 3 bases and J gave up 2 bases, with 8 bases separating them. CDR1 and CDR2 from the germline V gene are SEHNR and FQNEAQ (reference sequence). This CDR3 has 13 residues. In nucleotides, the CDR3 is TGTGCCAGCAGCTTGGCCGGGGCCTACGAGCAGTACTTC. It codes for CASSLAGAYEQYF.

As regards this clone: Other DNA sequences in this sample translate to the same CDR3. This chain's CDR3 is CATSREGEETQYF. CDR3 bases: TGTGCCACCAGCAGAGAGGGGGAAGAGACCCAGTACTTC. V is TRBV15 and J is TRBJ2-5, with D perhaps matching TRBD1 or TRBD2 (5 bases each). This CDR3 comprises 13 residues. Germline V CDR1 and CDR2: LNHNV, YYDKDF (reference sequence). V lost 0 bases and J 3 bases, leaving 5 bases between the germline ends.

The CDR3 DNA sequence: TGCAGCGCCGGACAGGGGATGAACACTGAAGCTTTCTTT. It specifies CSAGQGMNTEAFF. The chain uses TRBV29-1 and TRBJ1-1, with 9 bases identical to TRBD1. With 7 bases clipped from V and 0 bases from J, the junction kept 3 bases outside the gene matches. The length of the CDR3 is 13 residues. Germline V gene data show CDR1 as SQVTM and CDR2 as ANQGSEA.

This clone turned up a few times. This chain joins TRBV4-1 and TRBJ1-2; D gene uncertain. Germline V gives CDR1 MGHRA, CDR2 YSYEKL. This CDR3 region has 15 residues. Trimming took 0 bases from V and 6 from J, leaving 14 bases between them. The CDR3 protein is CASSQESGPPHGYTF. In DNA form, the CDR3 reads TGCGCCAGCAGCCAAGAGTCTGGGCCGCCGCATGGCTACACCTTC.

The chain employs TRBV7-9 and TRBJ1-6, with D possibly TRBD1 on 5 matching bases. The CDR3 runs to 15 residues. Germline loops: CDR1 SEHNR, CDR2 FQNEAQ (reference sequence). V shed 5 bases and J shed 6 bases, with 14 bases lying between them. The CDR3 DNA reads TGTGCCAGCAGCCCGGGGGAGGCAGTTAATTCACCCCTCCACTTT. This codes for CASSPGEAVNSPLHF.

The CDR3 nucleotides read TGTGCCAGCAGCTTGGGACCCGGGACAGGAACCTACGAGCAGTACTTC. Amino acid sequence: CASSLGPGTGTYEQYF. The rearrangement links TRBV5-4 to TRBJ2-7; 8 bases line up with TRBD1. The V and J ends lost 0 bases and 2 bases, in that order; junction bases with no gene match: 7. The CDR3 extends over 16 amino acids. Per the germline V gene, CDR1 is SGHNT and CDR2 is YYREEE (reference sequence).

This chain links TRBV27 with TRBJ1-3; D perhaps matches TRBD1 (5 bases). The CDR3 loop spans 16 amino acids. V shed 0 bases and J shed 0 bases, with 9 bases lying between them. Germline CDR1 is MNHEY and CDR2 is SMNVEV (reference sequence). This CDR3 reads CASSLSGLNSGNTIYF. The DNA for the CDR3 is TGTGCCAGCAGTTTATCGGGGCTGAACTCTGGAAACACCATATATTTT.

The CDR3 reads CASKPTGGYGYTF. The CDR3 DNA is TGTGCCAGCAAACCGACAGGGGGCTATGGCTACACCTTC. This rearrangement joins TRBV6-5 to TRBJ1-2; 9 nucleotides agree with TRBD1. Germline V gives CDR1 MNHEY, CDR2 SVGAGI. This CDR3 has 13 amino acids. Trimming removed 7 bases from V and 4 bases from J; junction bases left unmatched: 4.

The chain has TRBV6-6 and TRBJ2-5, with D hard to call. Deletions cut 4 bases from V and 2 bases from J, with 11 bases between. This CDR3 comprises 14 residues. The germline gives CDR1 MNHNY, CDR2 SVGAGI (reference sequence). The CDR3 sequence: CASSLSGWQETQYF. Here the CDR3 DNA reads TGTGCCAGCAGTTTATCCGGGTGGCAAGAGACCCAGTACTTC.

The CDR3 DNA reads TGCAGCGCATGGGGCTACAATGAGCAGTTCTTC. Amino acid sequence: CSAWGYNEQFF. The V and J genes are TRBV29-1 and TRBJ2-1; D not certain. Deletions cut 7 bases from V and 3 bases from J, with 7 bases between. CDR3 length equals 11 residues. Germline lookup yields CDR1 SQVTM and CDR2 ANQGSEA.

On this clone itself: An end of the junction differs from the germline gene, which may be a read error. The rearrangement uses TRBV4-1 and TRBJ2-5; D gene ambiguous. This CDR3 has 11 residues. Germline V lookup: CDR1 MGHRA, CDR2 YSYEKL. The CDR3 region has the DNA TGCGCCAGCAGCCAAGAAGAGAACCAGTACTTC. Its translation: CASSQEENQYF.

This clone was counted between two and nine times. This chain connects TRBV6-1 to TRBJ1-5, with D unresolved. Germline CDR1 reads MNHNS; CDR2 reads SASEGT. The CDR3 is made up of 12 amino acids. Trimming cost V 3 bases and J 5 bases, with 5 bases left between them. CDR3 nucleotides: TGTGCCAGCAGTGAGGATTATCAGCCCCAGCATTTT. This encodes CASSEDYQPQHF.

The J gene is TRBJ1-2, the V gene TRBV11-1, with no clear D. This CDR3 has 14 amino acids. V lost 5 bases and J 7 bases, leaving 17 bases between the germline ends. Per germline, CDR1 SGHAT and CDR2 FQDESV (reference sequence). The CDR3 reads CASSPEVEESGYTF. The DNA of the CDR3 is TGTGCCAGCAGCCCCGAGGTTGAAGAAAGTGGCTACACCTTC.

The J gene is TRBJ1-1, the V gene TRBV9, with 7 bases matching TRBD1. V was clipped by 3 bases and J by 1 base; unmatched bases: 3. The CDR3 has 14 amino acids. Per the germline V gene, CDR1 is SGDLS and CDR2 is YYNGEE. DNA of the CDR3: TGTGCCAGCAGCGAACAGGGGTGGAACACTGAAGCTTTCTTT. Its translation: CASSEQGWNTEAFF.

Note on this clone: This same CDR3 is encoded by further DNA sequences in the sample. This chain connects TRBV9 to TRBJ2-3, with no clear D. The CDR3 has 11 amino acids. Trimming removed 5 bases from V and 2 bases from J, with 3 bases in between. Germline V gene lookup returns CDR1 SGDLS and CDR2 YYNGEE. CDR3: CASSATDTQYF. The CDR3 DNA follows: TGTGCCAGCAGTGCCACAGATACGCAGTATTTT. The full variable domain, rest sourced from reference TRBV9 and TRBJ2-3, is DSGVTQTPKHLITATGQRVTLRCSPRSGDLSVYWYQQSLDQGLQFLIQYYNGEERAKGNILERFSAQQFPDLHSELNLSSLELGDSALYFCASSATDTQYFGPGTRLTVL.

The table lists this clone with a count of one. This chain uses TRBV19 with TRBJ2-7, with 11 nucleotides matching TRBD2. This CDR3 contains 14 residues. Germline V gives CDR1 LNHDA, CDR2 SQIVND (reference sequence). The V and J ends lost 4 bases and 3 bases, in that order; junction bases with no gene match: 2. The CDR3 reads CASSTGLAVYEQYF. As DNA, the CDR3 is TGTGCCAGTAGTACGGGACTAGCGGTCTACGAGCAGTACTTC.

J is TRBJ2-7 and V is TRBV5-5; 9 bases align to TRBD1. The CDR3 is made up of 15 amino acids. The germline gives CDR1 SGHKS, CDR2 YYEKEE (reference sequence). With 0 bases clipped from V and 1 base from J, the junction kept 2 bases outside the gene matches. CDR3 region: CASSLGQGGSYEQYF. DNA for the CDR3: TGTGCCAGCAGCTTGGGACAGGGGGGTTCCTACGAGCAGTACTTC.

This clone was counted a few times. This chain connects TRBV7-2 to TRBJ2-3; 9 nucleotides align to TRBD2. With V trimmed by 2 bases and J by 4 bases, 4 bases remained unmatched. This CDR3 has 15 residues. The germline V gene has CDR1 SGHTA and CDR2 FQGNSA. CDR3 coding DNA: TGTGCCAGCAGCTTAACTAGCGGGTCCTCAGATACGCAGTATTTT. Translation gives CASSLTSGSSDTQYF.